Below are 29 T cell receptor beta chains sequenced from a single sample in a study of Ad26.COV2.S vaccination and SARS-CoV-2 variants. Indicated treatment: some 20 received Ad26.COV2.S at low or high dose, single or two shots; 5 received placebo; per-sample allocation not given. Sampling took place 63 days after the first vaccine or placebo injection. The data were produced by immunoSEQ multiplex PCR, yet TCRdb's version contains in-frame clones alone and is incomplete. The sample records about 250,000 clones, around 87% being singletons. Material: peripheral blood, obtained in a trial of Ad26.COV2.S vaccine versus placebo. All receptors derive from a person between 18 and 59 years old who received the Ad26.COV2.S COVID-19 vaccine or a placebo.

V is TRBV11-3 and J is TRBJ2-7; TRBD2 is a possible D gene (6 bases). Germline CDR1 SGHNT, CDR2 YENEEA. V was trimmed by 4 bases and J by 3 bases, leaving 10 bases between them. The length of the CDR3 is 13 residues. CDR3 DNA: TGTGCCAGCAGCTCGACTAGAAGCTACGAGCAGTACTTC. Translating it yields CASSSTRSYEQYF.

The CDR3 loop reads CASSRGTGGAREAFF. CDR3 DNA sequence: TGTGCCAGCAGCCGGGGTACAGGGGGCGCCCGTGAAGCTTTCTTT. The V gene is TRBV7-8, the J gene TRBJ1-1, with 9 nucleotides matching TRBD1. J was trimmed by 7 bases and V by 5 bases; bases with no gene match: 11. Germline V CDR1 and CDR2: SGHVS, FQNEAQ. The CDR3 length is 15 residues. The full variable domain, its missing parts supplied by reference TRBV7-8 and TRBJ1-1, is GAGVSQSPRYKVAKRGQDVALRCDPISGHVSLFWYQQALGQGPEFLTYFQNEAQLDKSGLPSDRFFAERPEGSVSTLKIQRTQQEDSAVYLCASSRGTGGAREAFFGQGTRLTVV.

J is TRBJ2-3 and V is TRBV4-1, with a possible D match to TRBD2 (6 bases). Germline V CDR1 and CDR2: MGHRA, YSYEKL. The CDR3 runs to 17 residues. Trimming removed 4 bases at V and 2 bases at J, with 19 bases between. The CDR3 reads CASSPKSSGLNTDTQYF. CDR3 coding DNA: TGCGCCAGCAGCCCCAAAAGCTCGGGACTCAACACAGATACGCAGTATTTT.

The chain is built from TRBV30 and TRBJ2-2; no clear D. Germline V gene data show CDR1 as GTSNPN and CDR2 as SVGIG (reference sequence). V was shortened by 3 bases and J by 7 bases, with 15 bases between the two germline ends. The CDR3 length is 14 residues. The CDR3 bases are TGTGCCTGGAGCCAAGGAGCTCCAAGCGGGGAGCTGTTTTTT. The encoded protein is CAWSQGAPSGELFF.

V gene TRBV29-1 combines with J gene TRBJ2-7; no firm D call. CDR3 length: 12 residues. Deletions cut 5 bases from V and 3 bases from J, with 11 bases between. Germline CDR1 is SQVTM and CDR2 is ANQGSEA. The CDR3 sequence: CSVRPPFYEQYF. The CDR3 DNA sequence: TGCAGCGTTCGACCTCCCTTCTACGAGCAGTACTTC.

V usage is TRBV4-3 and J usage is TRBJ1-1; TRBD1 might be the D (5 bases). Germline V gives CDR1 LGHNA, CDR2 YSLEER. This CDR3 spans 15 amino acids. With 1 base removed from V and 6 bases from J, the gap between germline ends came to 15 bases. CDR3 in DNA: TGCGCCAGCAGCCAAGCCGGGTCCCTGGGGGCTGAAGCTTTCTTT. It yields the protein CASSQAGSLGAEAFF.

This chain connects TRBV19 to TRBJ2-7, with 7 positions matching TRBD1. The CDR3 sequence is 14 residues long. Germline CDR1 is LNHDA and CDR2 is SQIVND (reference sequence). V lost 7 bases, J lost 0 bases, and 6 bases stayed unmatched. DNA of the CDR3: TGTGCCAGTAAGGGGGCGGTGAGCTCCTACGAGCAGTACTTC. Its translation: CASKGAVSSYEQYF.

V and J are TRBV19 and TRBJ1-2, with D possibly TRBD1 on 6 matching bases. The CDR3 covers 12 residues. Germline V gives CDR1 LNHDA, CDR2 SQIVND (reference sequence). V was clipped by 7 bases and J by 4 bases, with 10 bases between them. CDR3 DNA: TGTGCCAGTACTACAGGGACCTATGGCTACACCTTC. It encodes CASTTGTYGYTF.

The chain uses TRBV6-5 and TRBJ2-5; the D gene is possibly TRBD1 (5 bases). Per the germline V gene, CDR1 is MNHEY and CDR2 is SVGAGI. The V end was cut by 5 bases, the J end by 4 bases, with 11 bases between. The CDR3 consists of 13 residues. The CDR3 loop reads CASSPRVGETQYF. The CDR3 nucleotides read TGTGCCAGCAGTCCCAGGGTGGGAGAGACCCAGTACTTC.

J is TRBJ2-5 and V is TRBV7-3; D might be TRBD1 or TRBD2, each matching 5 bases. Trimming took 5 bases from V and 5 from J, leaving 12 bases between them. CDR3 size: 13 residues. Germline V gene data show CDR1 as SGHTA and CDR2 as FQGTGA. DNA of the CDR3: TGTGCCAGCAGCCCGGGGACCCTGGAGACCCAGTACTTC. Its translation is CASSPGTLETQYF.

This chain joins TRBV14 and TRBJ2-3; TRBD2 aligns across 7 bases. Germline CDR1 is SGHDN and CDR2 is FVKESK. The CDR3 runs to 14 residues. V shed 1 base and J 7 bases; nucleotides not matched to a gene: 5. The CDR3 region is CASSQGPSGYTQYF. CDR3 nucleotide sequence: TGTGCCAGCAGCCAAGGGCCTAGCGGATATACGCAGTATTTT.

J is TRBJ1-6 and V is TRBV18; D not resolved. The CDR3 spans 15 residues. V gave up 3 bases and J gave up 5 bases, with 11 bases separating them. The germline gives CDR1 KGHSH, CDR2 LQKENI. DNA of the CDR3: TGTGCCAGCTCACCGTCGACAACCGATAATTCACCCCTCCACTTT. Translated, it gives CASSPSTTDNSPLHF.

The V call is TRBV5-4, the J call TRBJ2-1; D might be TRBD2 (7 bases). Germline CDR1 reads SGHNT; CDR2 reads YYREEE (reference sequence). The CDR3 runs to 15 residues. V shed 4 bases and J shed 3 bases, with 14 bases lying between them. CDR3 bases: TGTGCCAGCAGCGCTGGGGGGGCCCACTACAATGAGCAGTTCTTC. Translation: CASSAGGAHYNEQFF.

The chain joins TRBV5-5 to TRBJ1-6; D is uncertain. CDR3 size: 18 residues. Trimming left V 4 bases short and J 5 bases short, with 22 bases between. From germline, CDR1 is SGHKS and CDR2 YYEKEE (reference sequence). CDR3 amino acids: CASSLTPGSGPNNSPLHF. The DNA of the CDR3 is TGTGCCAGCAGCCTGACCCCCGGTAGTGGGCCTAATAATTCACCCCTCCACTTT.

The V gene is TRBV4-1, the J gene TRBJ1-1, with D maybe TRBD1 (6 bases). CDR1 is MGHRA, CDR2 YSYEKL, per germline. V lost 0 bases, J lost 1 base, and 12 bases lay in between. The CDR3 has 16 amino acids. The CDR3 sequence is CASSQDRATGNTEAFF. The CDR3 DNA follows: TGCGCCAGCAGCCAAGATAGAGCGACAGGGAACACTGAAGCTTTCTTT.

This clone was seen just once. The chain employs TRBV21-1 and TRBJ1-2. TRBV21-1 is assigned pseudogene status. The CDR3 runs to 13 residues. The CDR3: CASSNGGAYGYTF. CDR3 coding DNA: TGTGCCAGCAGCAATGGGGGGGCGTACGGCTACACCTTC.

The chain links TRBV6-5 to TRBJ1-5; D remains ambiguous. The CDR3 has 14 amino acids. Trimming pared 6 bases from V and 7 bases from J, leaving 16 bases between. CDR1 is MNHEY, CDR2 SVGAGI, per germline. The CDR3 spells CASRRTVWEQPQHF. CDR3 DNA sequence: TGTGCCAGCAGACGGACTGTTTGGGAGCAGCCCCAGCATTTT.

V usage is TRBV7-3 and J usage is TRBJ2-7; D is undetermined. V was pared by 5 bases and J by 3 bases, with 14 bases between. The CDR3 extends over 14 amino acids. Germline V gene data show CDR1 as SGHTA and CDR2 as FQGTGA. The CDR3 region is CASSPGRNYYEQYF. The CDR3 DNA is TGTGCCAGCAGCCCAGGACGAAACTACTACGAGCAGTACTTC. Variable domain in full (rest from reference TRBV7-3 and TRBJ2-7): GAGVSQTPSNKVTEKGKYVELRCDPISGHTALYWYRQSLGQGPEFLIYFQGTGAADDSGLPNDRFFAVRPEGSVSTLKIQRTERGDSAVYLCASSPGRNYYEQYFGPGTRLTVT.

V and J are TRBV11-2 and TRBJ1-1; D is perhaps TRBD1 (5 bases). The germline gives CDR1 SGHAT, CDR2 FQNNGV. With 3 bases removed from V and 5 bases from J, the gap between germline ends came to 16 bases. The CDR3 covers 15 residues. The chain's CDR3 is CASSLVGGGWTEAFF. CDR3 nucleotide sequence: TGTGCCAGCAGCTTGGTCGGCGGGGGATGGACTGAAGCTTTCTTT.

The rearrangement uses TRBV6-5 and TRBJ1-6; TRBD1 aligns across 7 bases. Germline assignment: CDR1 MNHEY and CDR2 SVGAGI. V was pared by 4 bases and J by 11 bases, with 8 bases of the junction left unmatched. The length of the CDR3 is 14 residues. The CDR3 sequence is CASSSGTEGTPLHF. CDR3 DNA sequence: TGTGCCAGCAGTTCCGGGACAGAGGGGACACCCCTCCACTTT.

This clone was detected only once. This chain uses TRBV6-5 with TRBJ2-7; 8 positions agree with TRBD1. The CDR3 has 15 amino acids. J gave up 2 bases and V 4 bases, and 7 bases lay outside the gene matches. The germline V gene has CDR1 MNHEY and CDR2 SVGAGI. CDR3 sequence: CASSLGGTGPYEQYF. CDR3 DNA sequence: TGTGCCAGCAGTTTAGGGGGGACAGGCCCCTACGAGCAGTACTTC.

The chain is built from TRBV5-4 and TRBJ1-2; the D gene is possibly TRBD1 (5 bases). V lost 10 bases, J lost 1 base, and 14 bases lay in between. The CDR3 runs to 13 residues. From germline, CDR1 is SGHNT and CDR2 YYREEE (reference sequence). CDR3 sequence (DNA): TGTGCCGGGACTCGAGGGCTTAACTATGGCTACACCTTC. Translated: CAGTRGLNYGYTF.

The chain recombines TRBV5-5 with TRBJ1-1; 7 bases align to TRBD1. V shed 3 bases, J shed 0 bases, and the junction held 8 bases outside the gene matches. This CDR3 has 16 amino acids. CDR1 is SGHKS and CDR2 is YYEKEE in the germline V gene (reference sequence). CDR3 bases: TGTGCCAGCAGCTCAGGACAGGACCGTATGAACACTGAAGCTTTCTTT. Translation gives CASSSGQDRMNTEAFF.

The CDR3 sequence is CAITNEKLFF. The CDR3 bases are TGTGCCATCACCAATGAAAAACTGTTTTTT. The rearrangement joins TRBV10-3 to TRBJ1-4; D is unresolved. Germline V lookup: CDR1 ENHRY, CDR2 SYGVKD. This CDR3 is built from 10 residues. V gave up 7 bases and J gave up 5 bases, with 2 bases separating them.

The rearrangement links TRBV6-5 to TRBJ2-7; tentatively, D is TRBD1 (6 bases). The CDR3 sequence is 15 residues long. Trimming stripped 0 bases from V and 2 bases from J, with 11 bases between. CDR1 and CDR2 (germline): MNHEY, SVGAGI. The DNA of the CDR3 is TGTGCCAGCAGTTACTCTTGGGGGCAGACCTACGAGCAGTACTTC. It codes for CASSYSWGQTYEQYF.

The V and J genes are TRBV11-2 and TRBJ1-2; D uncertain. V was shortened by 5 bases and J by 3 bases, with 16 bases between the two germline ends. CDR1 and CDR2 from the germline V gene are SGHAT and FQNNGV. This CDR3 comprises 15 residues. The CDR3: CASSQPGPSHYGYTF. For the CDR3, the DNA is TGTGCCAGCAGCCAACCCGGACCGTCTCACTATGGCTACACCTTC.

The DNA of the CDR3 is TGTGCCTGGAGTGCCCGGGGGGACACTGAAGCTTTCTTT. Amino acid sequence: CAWSARGDTEAFF. The chain is built from TRBV30 and TRBJ1-1, with TRBD1 as a possible D gene (5 bases). Germline assignment: CDR1 GTSNPN and CDR2 SVGIG (reference sequence). The CDR3 length is 13 residues. The ends were cut back, 1 base at V and 3 bases at J, with 9 bases in the middle.

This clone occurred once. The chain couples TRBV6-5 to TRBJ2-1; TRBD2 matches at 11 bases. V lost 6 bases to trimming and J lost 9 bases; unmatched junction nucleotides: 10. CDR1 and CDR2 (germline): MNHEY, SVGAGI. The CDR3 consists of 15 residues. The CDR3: CASRQLAGEGSEQFF. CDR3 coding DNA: TGTGCCAGCAGGCAACTAGCGGGAGAAGGTAGTGAGCAGTTCTTC.

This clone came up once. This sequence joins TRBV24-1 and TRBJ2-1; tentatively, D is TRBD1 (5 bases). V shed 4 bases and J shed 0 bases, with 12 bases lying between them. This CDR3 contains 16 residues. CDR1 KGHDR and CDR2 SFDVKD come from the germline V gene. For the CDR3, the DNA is TGTGCCACCAGTGACCTGGACAAGAGCTCCTACAATGAGCAGTTCTTC. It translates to CATSDLDKSSYNEQFF.